Listed below are T cell receptor beta chains from one sample, sequenced in a study of read filtering for tumor transcriptome and immune sequencing. One entry per CDR3 protein, called by TCRdb with MiXCR from the reads. The sample has around 38,000 distinct CDR3 sequences, about 13% seen once; the top ten hold around a quarter. Material for sequencing was a population of CD138-negative cells sorted from bone marrow. These receptors all come from a donor at least 40 years old with multiple myeloma. Each CDR3 is given with its conserved first and last residue. Fields, in order: clone size, D gene, V gene, J gene, CDR3 DNA, CDR3 protein. A D gene is named only where the DNA matches it firmly. A clone size is listed for some rows: how often the clone was seen (once, few, many), or a class if it is expanded.

clone_size: many
d_call: TRBD2
v_call: TRBV7-2
j_call: TRBJ2-1
cdr3_nt: TGTGCCAGCAGCTTAGCTAGCGGGAGGGCGAAAAATGAGCAGTTCTTC
cdr3_aa: CASSLASGRAKNEQFF

clone_size: many
d_call: TRBD2
v_call: TRBV6-2/TRBV6-3
j_call: TRBJ2-1
cdr3_nt: TGTGCCAGCAGTTACTCGACTAGCGGGAGGGCCCCTGAGCAGTTCTTC
cdr3_aa: CASSYSTSGRAPEQFF

clone_size: many
d_call: TRBD1
v_call: TRBV7-9
j_call: TRBJ1-2
cdr3_nt: TGTGCCAGCAGCTTAGAAGGGGGCGCTGGCTACACCTTC
cdr3_aa: CASSLEGGAGYTF

clone_size: few
d_call: TRBD1
v_call: TRBV5-5
j_call: TRBJ2-2
cdr3_nt: TGTGCCAGCAGCCTCGGGACAGAGAACACCGGGGAGCTGTTTTTT
cdr3_aa: CASSLGTENTGELFF

clone_size: many
d_call: NA
v_call: TRBV7-2
j_call: TRBJ2-3
cdr3_nt: TGTGCCACCGCAGTGCATCCTAGCACAGATACGCAGTATTTT
cdr3_aa: CATAVHPSTDTQYF

clone_size: many
d_call: NA
v_call: TRBV24-1
j_call: TRBJ2-1
cdr3_nt: TGTGCCACCAGTGATTCCGGGACCCGGGACTACAATGAGCAGTTCTTC
cdr3_aa: CATSDSGTRDYNEQFF

clone_size: many
d_call: TRBD1
v_call: TRBV28
j_call: TRBJ2-7
cdr3_nt: TGTGCCAGCAGTGCCGGGACAGAGCTCTACGAGCAGTACTTC
cdr3_aa: CASSAGTELYEQYF

clone_size: many
d_call: NA
v_call: TRBV11-2
j_call: TRBJ2-7
cdr3_nt: TGTGCCAGCAGCTTAGCTGGCCGGGACCACTACTACGAGCAGTACTTC
cdr3_aa: CASSLAGRDHYYEQYF

clone_size: many
d_call: NA
v_call: TRBV27
j_call: TRBJ2-7
cdr3_nt: TGTGCCAGCAGTCCGTCGACACGGAGAGCCTACGAGCAGTACTTC
cdr3_aa: CASSPSTRRAYEQYF

clone_size: many
d_call: NA
v_call: TRBV5-5
j_call: TRBJ2-7
cdr3_nt: TGTGCCAGCAGCTTGGTACAGACGAGCTCCTACGAGCAGTACTTC
cdr3_aa: CASSLVQTSSYEQYF

clone_size: few
d_call: TRBD1
v_call: TRBV6-1
j_call: TRBJ2-6
cdr3_nt: TGTGCCAGCACCATGACAGGGGGCCCTGGGGCCAACGTCCTGACTTTC
cdr3_aa: CASTMTGGPGANVLTF

clone_size: many
d_call: NA
v_call: TRBV18
j_call: TRBJ2-5
cdr3_nt: TGTGCCAGCTCACCACCTGAAAAGGAGACCCAGTACTTC
cdr3_aa: CASSPPEKETQYF

clone_size: many
d_call: NA
v_call: TRBV6-2/TRBV6-3
j_call: TRBJ1-5
cdr3_nt: TGTGCCAGCAATCGACAGGCCCCGGGCAGCAATCAGCCCCAGCATTTT
cdr3_aa: CASNRQAPGSNQPQHF

clone_size: NA
d_call: NA
v_call: TRBV20-1
j_call: TRBJ2-7
cdr3_nt: TGCAGTGGTCGGGACGCATCCTACGAGCAGTACTTC
cdr3_aa: CSGRDASYEQYF

clone_size: many
d_call: TRBD2
v_call: TRBV20-1
j_call: TRBJ2-1
cdr3_nt: TGCAGTGCTAGATCCACTAGCGGTGCCTACAATGAGCAGTTCTTC
cdr3_aa: CSARSTSGAYNEQFF

clone_size: many
d_call: TRBD2
v_call: TRBV5-1
j_call: TRBJ2-7
cdr3_nt: TGCGCCAGCAGCAAGACTAGCGGGAGCGGTATCGAGCAGTACTTC
cdr3_aa: CASSKTSGSGIEQYF

clone_size: many
d_call: NA
v_call: TRBV24-1
j_call: TRBJ2-2
cdr3_nt: TGTGCCACCAGTGCGGCACAGGGGAACACCGGGGAGCTGTTTTTT
cdr3_aa: CATSAAQGNTGELFF

clone_size: many
d_call: NA
v_call: TRBV20-1
j_call: TRBJ1-1
cdr3_nt: TGCAGTGCTAGAGTCTCCGGCAGAATATTGAACACTGAAGCTTTCTTT
cdr3_aa: CSARVSGRILNTEAFF

clone_size: many
d_call: NA
v_call: TRBV7-6
j_call: TRBJ2-7
cdr3_nt: TGTGCCAGCAGCTTAGGTACATCGGGAGAGCAGTACTTC
cdr3_aa: CASSLGTSGEQYF

clone_size: many
d_call: NA
v_call: TRBV12-3/TRBV12-4
j_call: TRBJ1-5
cdr3_nt: TGTGCCAGCAGTTTAACGGGGAATCAGCCCCAGCATTTT
cdr3_aa: CASSLTGNQPQHF

clone_size: few
d_call: NA
v_call: TRBV29-1
j_call: TRBJ2-7
cdr3_nt: TGCAGCGTCGGAACCCGAGGTTCCTACGAGCAGTACTTC
cdr3_aa: CSVGTRGSYEQYF

clone_size: many
d_call: NA
v_call: TRBV7-9
j_call: TRBJ2-2
cdr3_nt: TGTGCCAGCAGATCCTCGACGAACACCGGGGAGCTGTTTTTT
cdr3_aa: CASRSSTNTGELFF

clone_size: NA
d_call: TRBD2
v_call: TRBV3-1
j_call: TRBJ2-1
cdr3_nt: TGTGCCAGCAGCCTTGCCGGGACTAGCGGGAGGGCCGAGCAGTTCTTC
cdr3_aa: CASSLAGTSGRAEQFF

clone_size: many
d_call: NA
v_call: TRBV20-1
j_call: TRBJ1-5
cdr3_nt: TGCAGTGCCCAGGTGGTAGTAAATCAGCCCCAGCATTTT
cdr3_aa: CSAQVVVNQPQHF

clone_size: many
d_call: NA
v_call: TRBV28
j_call: TRBJ1-5
cdr3_nt: TGTGCCAGCAGCCTCCCGGGGGGGGTCGGACAGCCCCAGCATTTT
cdr3_aa: CASSLPGGVGQPQHF

clone_size: many
d_call: TRBD2
v_call: TRBV6-2/TRBV6-3
j_call: TRBJ2-7
cdr3_nt: TGTGCCAGCGCGGGGGGCTTCACCTACGAGCAGTACTTC
cdr3_aa: CASAGGFTYEQYF

clone_size: many
d_call: NA
v_call: TRBV5-6
j_call: TRBJ2-2
cdr3_nt: TGTGCCAGCAGCGAACTGACTACGAACACCGGGGAGCTGTTTTTT
cdr3_aa: CASSELTTNTGELFF

clone_size: NA
d_call: TRBD2
v_call: TRBV6-1
j_call: TRBJ2-7
cdr3_nt: TGTGCCAGCAGTCACCCACTAGCGGGAGGCTACGAGCAGTACTTC
cdr3_aa: CASSHPLAGGYEQYF

clone_size: many
d_call: NA
v_call: TRBV12-3/TRBV12-4
j_call: TRBJ1-1
cdr3_nt: TGTGCCAGCAGTTTATTAGGTTCCACTGAAGCTTTCTTT
cdr3_aa: CASSLLGSTEAFF

clone_size: many
d_call: NA
v_call: TRBV4-3
j_call: TRBJ1-2
cdr3_nt: TGCGCCAGCAGCCGAGGGCAGGGGAGCGGCGGCTACACCTTC
cdr3_aa: CASSRGQGSGGYTF

clone_size: many
d_call: TRBD1
v_call: TRBV29-1
j_call: TRBJ2-7
cdr3_nt: TGCAGCGTTGGGGACAGACCCTACGAGCAGTACTTC
cdr3_aa: CSVGDRPYEQYF

clone_size: NA
d_call: NA
v_call: TRBV2
j_call: TRBJ2-7
cdr3_nt: TGTGCCAGCAGGGCAGGGGTCTGGAATGAGCAGTACTTC
cdr3_aa: CASRAGVWNEQYF

clone_size: many
d_call: NA
v_call: TRBV2
j_call: TRBJ2-5
cdr3_nt: TGTGCCAGCAGTCGGACCAACCAAGAGACCCAGTACTTC
cdr3_aa: CASSRTNQETQYF

clone_size: many
d_call: NA
v_call: TRBV12-5
j_call: TRBJ2-1
cdr3_nt: TGTGCTAGTGGTTTTGCGGGGGAGCAGTTCTTC
cdr3_aa: CASGFAGEQFF

clone_size: many
d_call: TRBD1
v_call: TRBV5-1
j_call: TRBJ2-7
cdr3_nt: TGCGCCAGCAGCAGGGGACAGGGTCTGGACGAGCAGTACTTC
cdr3_aa: CASSRGQGLDEQYF

clone_size: many
d_call: NA
v_call: TRBV20-1
j_call: TRBJ1-5
cdr3_nt: TGCAGTGCTAGAGACCTCGGGACAAATAGCAATCAGCCCCAGCATTTT
cdr3_aa: CSARDLGTNSNQPQHF

clone_size: many
d_call: TRBD2
v_call: TRBV10-3
j_call: TRBJ2-2
cdr3_nt: TGTGCCAACAAAGCGGGAGCGAACACCGGGGAGCTGTTTTTT
cdr3_aa: CANKAGANTGELFF

clone_size: few
d_call: NA
v_call: TRBV15
j_call: TRBJ1-5
cdr3_nt: TGTGCCACCAGCAGAGACCCTCAGCCCCAGCATTTT
cdr3_aa: CATSRDPQPQHF

clone_size: many
d_call: NA
v_call: TRBV6-2/TRBV6-3
j_call: TRBJ2-3
cdr3_nt: TGTGCCAGCAGTTCGGGCATCCCGCAGTATTTT
cdr3_aa: CASSSGIPQYF

clone_size: many
d_call: TRBD1
v_call: TRBV5-1
j_call: TRBJ1-2
cdr3_nt: TGCGCCAGCAGCTTGGGACAGGGGCTATATGGCTACACCTTC
cdr3_aa: CASSLGQGLYGYTF

clone_size: many
d_call: TRBD1
v_call: TRBV27
j_call: TRBJ2-1
cdr3_nt: TGTGCCAGCAGTCAAGACAGGGGGAGCTCCTACAATGAGCAGTTCTTC
cdr3_aa: CASSQDRGSSYNEQFF

clone_size: medium-sized
d_call: TRBD2
v_call: TRBV20-1
j_call: TRBJ2-1
cdr3_nt: TGCAGTGCTAGAGACACTAGCGGGAGTACCTACAATGAGCAGTTCTTC
cdr3_aa: CSARDTSGSTYNEQFF

clone_size: many
d_call: NA
v_call: TRBV3-1
j_call: TRBJ2-7
cdr3_nt: TGTGCCAGCAGCCCTCCGGGACTGAGCTCCTACGAGCAGTACTTC
cdr3_aa: CASSPPGLSSYEQYF

clone_size: many
d_call: NA
v_call: TRBV6-6
j_call: TRBJ2-7
cdr3_nt: TGTGCCAGCGCGGGACTCAACGAGCAGTACTTC
cdr3_aa: CASAGLNEQYF

clone_size: many
d_call: NA
v_call: TRBV7-9
j_call: TRBJ2-5
cdr3_nt: TGTGCCAGCAGCTCCGGGGCCCAAGAGACCCAGTACTTC
cdr3_aa: CASSSGAQETQYF

clone_size: many
d_call: NA
v_call: TRBV24-1
j_call: TRBJ2-2
cdr3_nt: TGTGCCACCAGTGTAGGGACCGGGGAGCTGTTTTTT
cdr3_aa: CATSVGTGELFF

clone_size: many
d_call: NA
v_call: TRBV4-1
j_call: TRBJ2-6
cdr3_nt: TGCGCCAGCAGCCAGGACAACGTCCTGACTTTC
cdr3_aa: CASSQDNVLTF

clone_size: many
d_call: TRBD1
v_call: TRBV4-1
j_call: TRBJ2-1
cdr3_nt: TGCGCCAGCAGCCTCGGACAGGGGTTCCCCAGCTCCTACAATGAGCAGTTCTTC
cdr3_aa: CASSLGQGFPSSYNEQFF

clone_size: many
d_call: NA
v_call: TRBV10-3
j_call: TRBJ2-2
cdr3_nt: TGTGCCATCAGCTATACAGGGGGGGTTCGTGGCGGGGAGCTGTTTTTT
cdr3_aa: CAISYTGGVRGGELFF

clone_size: few
d_call: NA
v_call: TRBV28
j_call: TRBJ1-2
cdr3_nt: TGTGCCAGCTTTAAACAGGGTCAAGCTAACTATGGCTACACCTTC
cdr3_aa: CASFKQGQANYGYTF

clone_size: many
d_call: NA
v_call: TRBV10-3
j_call: TRBJ1-2
cdr3_nt: TGTGCCATCAGTTCGAAGGGCGGCTATGGCTACACCTTC
cdr3_aa: CAISSKGGYGYTF

clone_size: many
d_call: NA
v_call: TRBV6-6
j_call: TRBJ1-5
cdr3_nt: TGTGCCAGCAGTAACTACTCGGGGTTTTCTCAGCCCCAGCATTTT
cdr3_aa: CASSNYSGFSQPQHF

clone_size: NA
d_call: TRBD1
v_call: TRBV27
j_call: TRBJ2-2
cdr3_nt: TGTGCCAGCAGGGGACAGGGAAAGACCGGGGAGCTGTTTTTT
cdr3_aa: CASRGQGKTGELFF

clone_size: many
d_call: NA
v_call: TRBV7-9
j_call: TRBJ2-1
cdr3_nt: TGTGCCAGCAGCTTAACAGGCTACAATGAGCAGTTCTTC
cdr3_aa: CASSLTGYNEQFF

clone_size: many
d_call: NA
v_call: TRBV12-3/TRBV12-4
j_call: TRBJ1-5
cdr3_nt: TGTGCCAGCAGTTTACGGGGGAGTGGGGCCCAGCATTTT
cdr3_aa: CASSLRGSGAQHF

clone_size: many
d_call: TRBD1
v_call: TRBV29-1
j_call: TRBJ2-7
cdr3_nt: TGCAGCGCAGCCGGGACAGGGGGTACCGAGCAGTACTTC
cdr3_aa: CSAAGTGGTEQYF